The 27 T cell receptor beta chains given below trace back to one sample, sequenced in a study of T cell changes during pregnancy in multiple sclerosis. The table came from immunoSEQ multiplex PCR; TCRdb's copy has only in-frame clones and leaves some out. The data contain some 70,000 clones, around 90% of them seen just once; the ten biggest clones take up approximately 2%. The sample was peripheral blood, taken in the second trimester of pregnancy. Receptors originate from a female donor in good health, enrolled as a control in a pregnancy study.

The chain has TRBV7-9 and TRBJ2-1; TRBD2 aligns across 9 bases. Germline V gene sequence: CDR1 SEHNR, CDR2 FQNEAQ (reference sequence). There are 14 residues in the CDR3. V lost 4 bases, J lost 7 bases, and 5 bases stayed unmatched. This CDR3 is CASSSSGGMNEQFF. The CDR3, as DNA: TGTGCCAGCAGCTCCAGCGGGGGGATGAATGAGCAGTTCTTC.

J is TRBJ2-1 and V is TRBV27; D uncertain. V gave up 2 bases and J gave up 6 bases, with 11 bases separating them. The CDR3 consists of 14 residues. The germline V gene encodes CDR1 MNHEY and CDR2 SMNVEV (reference sequence). The CDR3 nucleotides are TGTGCCAGCAGTTTAGAGGAGCAGTCCAATGAGCAGTTCTTC. It codes for CASSLEEQSNEQFF.

This chain connects TRBV28 to TRBJ1-1; D might be TRBD1 (6 bases). Per germline, CDR1 MDHEN and CDR2 SYDVKM. V was shortened by 1 base and J by 5 bases, with 8 bases between the two germline ends. CDR3 length: 13 amino acids. The CDR3 loop reads CASSLYDRTEAFF. Written as DNA, the CDR3 is TGTGCCAGCAGTTTATACGACAGGACTGAAGCTTTCTTT.

On this clone: Other DNA sequences in this specimen translate into the identical CDR3. This rearrangement joins TRBV20-1 to TRBJ1-1, with D unresolved. Looked up from germline, CDR1 is DFQATT and CDR2 is SNEGSKA (reference sequence). V was pared by 7 bases and J by 4 bases, with 10 bases between. The CDR3 length is 11 residues. The CDR3 DNA reads TGCAGTGGTTGGAGAATCACTGAAGCTTTCTTT. Its translation: CSGWRITEAFF.

The V and J genes are TRBV7-3 and TRBJ2-2; 14 nucleotides match TRBD2. The CDR3 contains 15 residues. Per germline, CDR1 SGHTA and CDR2 FQGTGA. Trimming removed 4 bases from V and 6 bases from J; junction bases left unmatched: 1. The CDR3 loop is CASSWGLAGAGELFF. CDR3 nucleotides: TGTGCCAGCAGCTGGGGACTAGCGGGGGCCGGGGAGCTGTTTTTT.

The V call is TRBV6-4, the J call TRBJ2-2; the D gene is possibly TRBD1 (5 bases). The germline gives CDR1 MRHNA, CDR2 SNTAGT. The V end was cut by 7 bases, the J end by 4 bases, with 13 bases between. The CDR3 covers 14 residues. The CDR3 loop reads CASKGFASTGELFF. DNA of the CDR3: TGTGCCAGCAAGGGGTTTGCTAGCACCGGGGAGCTGTTTTTT.

The chain carries TRBV14 and TRBJ2-3; TRBD1 matches 8 bases. Losses at the gene ends were 5 bases for V and 2 bases for J; bases not matched to a gene: 6. The CDR3 extends over 15 amino acids. Germline V gives CDR1 SGHDN, CDR2 FVKESK. CDR3 sequence reads: CASSTGQGYTDTQYF. The CDR3 DNA reads TGTGCCAGCAGCACCGGACAGGGCTACACAGATACGCAGTATTTT.

The V and J genes are TRBV6-6 and TRBJ1-3; 7 bases agree with TRBD1. The J segment lost 4 bases and the V segment lost 10 bases, leaving 10 bases of the junction unmatched. In germline, CDR1 is MNHNY, CDR2 SVGAGI (reference sequence). The CDR3 spans 14 residues. The CDR3 is CATAPTGQGNTIYF. CDR3 nucleotide sequence: TGTGCCACCGCCCCGACAGGGCAGGGAAACACCATATATTTT.

The J gene is TRBJ1-6, the V gene TRBV28; the D is unclear. This CDR3 comprises 15 residues. The germline V gene encodes CDR1 MDHEN and CDR2 SYDVKM. V lost 2 bases and J lost 7, with 12 bases in between. DNA for the CDR3: TGTGCCAGCAGTTTACCCCAGGTCGGCAATTCACCCCTCCACTTT. It codes for CASSLPQVGNSPLHF.

The chain employs TRBV6-5 and TRBJ2-1, with TRBD1 matching over 9 bases. The germline V gene has CDR1 MNHEY and CDR2 SVGAGI. The V segment lost 2 bases and the J segment 6 bases; nucleotides outside the gene matches: 5. The CDR3 consists of 15 residues. This CDR3 is CASSYLGQGFNEQFF. The CDR3 region has the DNA TGTGCCAGCAGTTACCTAGGACAGGGGTTCAATGAGCAGTTCTTC.

V gene TRBV6-5 combines with J gene TRBJ2-7, with D possibly TRBD2 on 6 matching bases. This CDR3 has 15 residues. Trimming removed 7 bases at V and 0 bases at J, with 16 bases between. Germline values: CDR1 MNHEY, CDR2 SVGAGI. CDR3 bases: TGTGCCAGCACCCCCCGTCTCGGGAGCTCCTACGAGCAGTACTTC. Its protein is CASTPRLGSSYEQYF.

The V gene is TRBV7-2, the J gene TRBJ1-3; 7 nucleotides line up with TRBD1. Trimming at V came to 4 bases and at J to 1 base, leaving 4 bases not matched to a gene. From germline, CDR1 is SGHTA and CDR2 FQGNSA. The CDR3 loop spans 15 amino acids. CDR3 sequence (DNA): TGTGCCAGCAGCTCACAGACAGGGTCTGGAAACACCATATATTTT. Translated, it gives CASSSQTGSGNTIYF.

The gene calls are TRBV11-1 and TRBJ1-4; D is uncertain. The germline V and J ends were trimmed by 7 bases and 2 bases, with 8 bases remaining between them. The CDR3 contains 13 residues. CDR1 SGHAT and CDR2 FQDESV come from the germline V gene (reference sequence). CDR3 sequence reads: CASTSGTNEKLFF. As DNA, the CDR3 is TGTGCCAGCACCTCCGGTACTAATGAAAAACTGTTTTTT. Full variable domain (outside the CDR3, taken from reference TRBV11-1 and TRBJ1-4): EAEVAQSPRYKITEKSQAVAFWCDPISGHATLYWYRQILGQGPELLVQFQDESVVDDSQLPKDRFSAERLKGVDSTLKIQPAELGDSAMYLCASTSGTNEKLFFGSGTQLSVL.

The chain's CDR3 is CASSRGFSSTYEQYF. The CDR3, as DNA: TGTGCCAGCAGTAGAGGTTTTTCTAGTACCTACGAGCAGTACTTC. The chain couples TRBV27 to TRBJ2-7; D unresolved. CDR1 and CDR2 from the germline V gene are MNHEY and SMNVEV (reference sequence). The CDR3 has 15 amino acids. The ends were cut back, 5 bases at V and 2 bases at J, with 16 bases in the middle.

The V gene is TRBV5-6, the J gene TRBJ1-2; 12 nucleotides line up with TRBD1. The CDR3 sequence is 16 residues long. V shed 2 bases, J shed 5 bases, and the junction held 7 bases outside the gene matches. Germline lookup yields CDR1 SGHDT and CDR2 YYEEEE. CDR3 protein: CASSLGDRGLVYGYTF. The CDR3 DNA follows: TGTGCCAGCAGCTTAGGGGACAGGGGGCTAGTTTATGGCTACACCTTC. Filled out from reference TRBV5-6 and TRBJ1-2, the complete variable domain reads DAGVTQSPTHLIKTRGQQVTLRCSPKSGHDTVSWYQQALGQGPQFIFQYYEEEERQRGNFPDRFSGHQFPNYSSELNVNALLLGDSALYLCASSLGDRGLVYGYTFGSGTRLTVV.

The genes are TRBV7-9 and TRBJ1-2; 7 bases are shared with TRBD1. Germline V gene data show CDR1 as SEHNR and CDR2 as FQNEAQ (reference sequence). V dropped 4 bases and J dropped 4; count of bases not matched to a gene: 9. The CDR3 is 15 amino acids. The CDR3 coding sequence is TGTGCCAGCAGCTCAACCGCTACAGGGGCCTATGGCTACACCTTC. This gives the protein CASSSTATGAYGYTF. The variable domain in full, completed from reference TRBV7-9 and TRBJ1-2, reads DTGVSQNPRHKITKRGQNVTFRCDPISEHNRLYWYRQTLGQGPEFLTYFQNEAQLEKSRLLSDRFSAERPKGSFSTLEIQRTEQGDSAMYLCASSSTATGAYGYTFGSGTRLTVV.

The chain links TRBV7-9 to TRBJ1-4; the D is unclear. The germline gives CDR1 SEHNR, CDR2 FQNEAQ (reference sequence). Trimming took off 5 bases at V and 5 bases at J, with 12 bases between the two ends. This CDR3 has 14 residues. The CDR3 coding sequence is TGTGCCAGCAGCCCCCTCTGGGAGAATGAAAAACTGTTTTTT. It yields the protein CASSPLWENEKLFF.

This chain joins TRBV6-6 and TRBJ2-1, with 7 bases aligning to TRBD1. Germline V gene data show CDR1 as MNHNY and CDR2 as SVGAGI (reference sequence). This CDR3 has 14 residues. V lost 6 bases and J lost 5; bases outside the gene matches: 7. CDR3 DNA sequence: TGTGCCAGCAGACTCCGGGACAGACACAATGAGCAGTTCTTC. It encodes CASRLRDRHNEQFF.

This clone was seen just once. The rearrangement links TRBV9 to TRBJ1-2; TRBD1 agrees at 9 bases. This CDR3 is built from 15 residues. The germline V gene has CDR1 SGDLS and CDR2 YYNGEE. Trimming cost V 4 bases and J 5 bases; bases outside gene matches: 9. The CDR3 DNA sequence: TGTGCCAGCAGCCAACCTCTACAGGGGGCGTATGGCTACACCTTC. Translation gives CASSQPLQGAYGYTF.

The chain uses TRBV29-1 and TRBJ2-1; a weak D match, TRBD1 (5 bases). The CDR3 contains 10 residues. Germline V lookup: CDR1 SQVTM, CDR2 ANQGSEA. Trimming took 7 bases from V and 6 from J, leaving 7 bases between them. CDR3 region: CSGTLNEQFF. The CDR3 bases are TGCAGCGGGACACTCAATGAGCAGTTCTTC.

CDR3: CSVHSGTLENTGELFF. CDR3 DNA sequence: TGCAGCGTTCATTCCGGGACACTGGAGAACACCGGGGAGCTGTTTTTT. V is TRBV29-1 and J is TRBJ2-2; tentatively, D is TRBD1 (6 bases). This CDR3 is built from 16 residues. Germline CDR1 and CDR2: SQVTM and ANQGSEA. V was pared by 5 bases and J by 1 base, with 17 bases between.

V gene TRBV7-2 combines with J gene TRBJ2-7; 8 bases line up with TRBD1. Germline values: CDR1 SGHTA, CDR2 FQGNSA. V was clipped by 2 bases and J by 5 bases; unmatched bases: 5. The CDR3 is 14 amino acids. The CDR3 nucleotides are TGTGCCAGCAGCTTAATGGCCAGGGGGCACGAGCAGTACTTC. Translating it yields CASSLMARGHEQYF.

The chain employs TRBV18 and TRBJ2-1; 13 nucleotides line up with TRBD2. Germline CDR1 KGHSH, CDR2 LQKENI. V shed 3 bases, J shed 6 bases, and the junction held 2 bases outside the gene matches. This CDR3 comprises 15 residues. CDR3 nucleotide sequence: TGTGCCAGCTCACCTCGGACTAGCGGGGGCAATGAGCAGTTCTTC. It yields the protein CASSPRTSGGNEQFF.

The CDR3 is CASSQAHRSTYGYTF. CDR3 nucleotide sequence: TGCGCCAGCAGCCAAGCACACAGGTCTACCTATGGCTACACCTTC. The chain links TRBV4-3 to TRBJ1-2; D may be TRBD1 (5 bases). The ends were cut back, 1 base at V and 4 bases at J, with 13 bases in the middle. Per germline, CDR1 LGHNA and CDR2 YSLEER. This CDR3 region has 15 residues.

The gene calls are TRBV28 and TRBJ2-1; 7 bases agree with TRBD2. The CDR3 is 16 amino acids. Losses at the gene ends were 1 base for V and 0 bases for J; bases not matched to a gene: 3. The germline CDR1 and CDR2 sequences are MDHEN and SYDVKM. The CDR3 DNA reads TGTGCCAGCAGTTTATATCGCGGGGGCTCCTACAATGAGCAGTTCTTC. Translating it yields CASSLYRGGSYNEQFF.

This chain links TRBV5-1 with TRBJ2-7; 8 bases agree with TRBD1. The CDR3 has 17 residues. J was trimmed by 2 bases and V by 4 bases; bases with no gene match: 14. Germline V gene data show CDR1 as SGHRS and CDR2 as YFSETQ. CDR3 protein: CASSPSRTGQGTYEQYF. As DNA, the CDR3 is TGCGCCAGCAGCCCATCCCGGACCGGACAGGGTACCTACGAGCAGTACTTC.

The chain recombines TRBV28 with TRBJ1-5; the D gene is possibly TRBD1 (5 bases). Trimming shortened V by 6 bases and J by 4 bases, and 13 bases separated the two germline ends. This CDR3 is 14 amino acids long. Germline V gene lookup returns CDR1 MDHEN and CDR2 SYDVKM. DNA of the CDR3: TGTGCCAGCAGACCAGGGATACCTAATCAGCCCCAGCATTTT. This translates into CASRPGIPNQPQHF.